This is a list of T cell receptor beta chains from one sample in a study of T cell repertoires in ileal Crohn's disease. Repertoires were generated with immunoSEQ multiplex PCR, while TCRdb's copy carries only in-frame clones and drops some. The sample holds around 5,000 clones; 70% to 90% are singletons and the top ten take about 0.8%. The sequencing sample was made of CD4+ T cells from ileum. The receptors stem from an adult with Crohn's disease. Some clones in this sample may be carry-over from other donors' samples. Each CDR3 is given with its conserved first and last residue.

cdr3_aa: CASRLPAGVSTEAFF
v_call: TRBV12-2

cdr3_aa: CATEAGANVLTF
v_call: TRBV6-6

cdr3_aa: CASSQRGEETQYF
v_call: TRBV4-2

cdr3_aa: CASSSRQGGITGELFF
v_call: TRBV5-1

cdr3_aa: CASSLFLAGVNEQYF
v_call: TRBV7-2

cdr3_aa: CASSKVAGRGVASYEQYF
v_call: TRBV21-1

cdr3_aa: CASSVGQGGNTIYF
v_call: TRBV6-1

cdr3_aa: CASSPRTGSTLMNTEAFF
v_call: TRBV11-2

cdr3_aa: CASSIDRVDGYTF
v_call: TRBV18

cdr3_aa: CASKVDSQDYNEQFF
v_call: TRBV2

cdr3_aa: CASSLSVAKNIQYF
v_call: TRBV28

cdr3_aa: CASSLYTSGAQETQYF
v_call: TRBV7-8

cdr3_aa: CASSFPGLRGPAYNEQFF
v_call: TRBV7-2

cdr3_aa: CASSLAQPAANYGYTF
v_call: TRBV7-9

cdr3_aa: CASSYEATANTEAFF
v_call: TRBV6-5

cdr3_aa: CASSQEPLPAAGSYNEQFF
v_call: TRBV14

cdr3_aa: CASSYGTGTGQPQHF
v_call: TRBV6-6

cdr3_aa: CAWGRTGAGANVLTF
v_call: TRBV30

cdr3_aa: CASSDRGLRETQYF
v_call: TRBV2

cdr3_aa: CASSPTSYAGELFF
v_call: TRBV6-1

cdr3_aa: CASSLSGQGEAGANVLTF
v_call: TRBV7-3

cdr3_aa: CSPGTGGPEAFF
v_call: TRBV29-1

cdr3_aa: CASSLSGAGTDTQYF
v_call: TRBV19

cdr3_aa: CASSPYREANYGYTF
v_call: TRBV5-1

cdr3_aa: CASSLLQGQAYEQYF
v_call: TRBV5-1

cdr3_aa: CSVRGPQGGNTEAFF
v_call: TRBV29-1

cdr3_aa: CSGQGAYEQYF
v_call: TRBV20-1

cdr3_aa: CASSPIRLAGTGELFF
v_call: TRBV7-9

cdr3_aa: CASSLPLGPGREQFF
v_call: TRBV11-2

cdr3_aa: CASSLGTGTQPQHF
v_call: TRBV11-2

cdr3_aa: CASSPAVLADTDTQYF
v_call: TRBV5-1

cdr3_aa: CASRRNQGSSYNEQFF
v_call: TRBV5-1

cdr3_aa: CASSLVRQFDEQYF
v_call: TRBV7-9

cdr3_aa: CAISEGAANEKLFF
v_call: TRBV10-3

cdr3_aa: CASSEAPSGRAYEQYF
v_call: TRBV2

cdr3_aa: CAKYYQIGGKAHNEQFF
v_call: TRBV19

cdr3_aa: CATSRDRSISGNTIYF
v_call: TRBV15

cdr3_aa: CASSIGTYDTEAFF
v_call: TRBV19

cdr3_aa: CSVGGGFTDTQYF
v_call: TRBV29-1

cdr3_aa: CASSSRGVFHEQYF
v_call: TRBV28

cdr3_aa: CASSRDRGLGSPLHF
v_call: TRBV27

cdr3_aa: CASSLTSLGTQYF
v_call: TRBV7-6

cdr3_aa: CASSASQGLNTEAFF
v_call: TRBV7-2

cdr3_aa: CASSWRNTIYF
v_call: TRBV6-5

cdr3_aa: CASSAQGWEQFF
v_call: TRBV21-1

cdr3_aa: CASSSAVRETQYF
v_call: TRBV25-1

cdr3_aa: CAWGTWTSHYSTDTQYF
v_call: TRBV30

cdr3_aa: CASSVNTQGIHEQFF
v_call: TRBV19

cdr3_aa: CASSLPGTGAYEQYF
v_call: TRBV19

cdr3_aa: CAWSGSNYGYTF
v_call: TRBV30